Each of the 10 T cell receptor beta chains below was sequenced from the same sample in a study. TCRdb re-called the 5' RACE reads with MiXCR, one entry per CDR3 protein. The table has tens of thousands of distinct CDR3 sequences, roughly 30% seen once. Sample: naive CD4+ T cells sorted from blood. Subset reported: naive CD4+ T cells, CD4+CD45RA+CD25-. The receptors were sampled from a female donor with breast cancer.

This clonotype came up once. One end of the junction is discordant with germline, which a read error may explain. The chain couples TRBV5-1 to TRBJ2-5; D perhaps matches TRBD2 (5 bases). The CDR3 runs 13 residues. CDR1 is SGHRS, CDR2 YFSETQ, per germline. The CDR3 region is CASSFGPAETQHF. In DNA, the CDR3 is TGCGCCAGCAGCTTTGGACCAGCGGAGACCCAGCACTTC.

This clonotype was counted between two and nine times. The chain joins TRBV2 to TRBJ1-2; D ambiguous. The CDR3 is 12 residues long. Trimming removed 2 bases from V and 3 bases from J, with 4 bases in between. CDR1 SNHLY and CDR2 FYNNEI come from the germline V gene. In nucleotides, the CDR3 is TGTGCCAGCAGTGAAACTGACTATGGCTACACCTTC. Translated, it gives CASSETDYGYTF. Variable domain in full (rest from reference TRBV2 and TRBJ1-2): EPEVTQTPSHQVTQMGQEVILRCVPISNHLYFYWYRQILGQKVEFLVSFYNNEISEKSEIFDDQFSVERPDGSNFTLKIRSTKLEDSAMYFCASSETDYGYTFGSGTRLTVV.

This chain's CDR3 is CASSLVGTGGGQETQYF. Written as DNA, the CDR3 is TGTGCCAGCAGCTTAGTAGGGACAGGGGGGGGGCAAGAGACCCAGTACTTC. The rearrangement links TRBV7-2 to TRBJ2-5; 11 nucleotides match TRBD1. This CDR3 comprises 17 residues. The germline V gene encodes CDR1 SGHTA and CDR2 FQGNSA. J was trimmed by 2 bases and V by 1 base; bases with no gene match: 6. Full variable domain (rest looked up from reference TRBV7-2 and TRBJ2-5): GAGVSQSPSNKVTEKGKDVELRCDPISGHTALYWYRQSLGQGLEFLIYFQGNSAPDKSGLPSDRFSAERTGGSVSTLTIQRTQQEDSAVYLCASSLVGTGGGQETQYFGPGTRLLVL.

The rearrangement uses TRBV7-2 and TRBJ2-4; 11 bases are a match to TRBD2. CDR1 SGHTA and CDR2 FQGNSA come from the germline V gene. J gave up 7 bases and V 2 bases, and 10 bases lay outside the gene matches. The CDR3 has 17 amino acids. CDR3 loop: CASSLSFPSGRRNIQYF. In nucleotides, the CDR3 is TGTGCCAGCAGCTTATCTTTTCCTAGCGGGAGGAGGAACATTCAGTACTTC. Drawing the rest from reference TRBV7-2 and TRBJ2-4, the complete variable domain is GAGVSQSPSNKVTEKGKDVELRCDPISGHTALYWYRQSLGQGLEFLIYFQGNSAPDKSGLPSDRFSAERTGGSVSTLTIQRTQQEDSAVYLCASSLSFPSGRRNIQYFGAGTRLSVL.

This clonotype was seen many times. CDR3 sequence: CSVRGGYADTQYF. CDR3 in DNA: TGCAGCGTTCGAGGGGGCTACGCAGATACGCAGTATTTT. V and J are TRBV29-1 and TRBJ2-3; 7 nucleotides align to TRBD1. Per the germline V gene, CDR1 is SQVTM and CDR2 is ANQGSEA. V shed 5 bases and J 4 bases; nucleotides not matched to a gene: 6. CDR3 length: 13 residues.

About this clonotype: The junction and the germline gene differ at one end; a read error may be behind it. The chain has TRBV20-1 and TRBJ1-1, with D possibly matching TRBD1 (6 bases). The germline CDR1 and CDR2 sequences are DFQATT and SNEGSKA (reference sequence). This CDR3 is 12 amino acids long. The chain's CDR3 is CSARTVNTEALF. The CDR3 DNA is TGCAGTGCGCGGACAGTAAACACTGAAGCTCTCTTT.

This clonotype was seen a handful of times. V gene TRBV5-1 combines with J gene TRBJ2-7; maybe TRBD1 (5 bases). The germline V gene has CDR1 SGHRS and CDR2 YFSETQ. This CDR3 spans 13 amino acids. The ends were cut back, 2 bases at V and 5 bases at J, with 11 bases in the middle. Here the CDR3 reads CASSFAGPDEQYF. The CDR3 nucleotides read TGCGCCAGCAGCTTTGCAGGGCCTGACGAGCAGTACTTC. The variable domain in full, with the rest retrieved from reference TRBV5-1 and TRBJ2-7, is KAGVTQTPRYLIKTRGQQVTLSCSPISGHRSVSWYQQTPGQGLQFLFEYFSETQRNKGNFPGRFSGRQFSNSRSEMNVSTLELGDSALYLCASSFAGPDEQYFGPGTRLTVT.

This clonotype was picked up many times. The chain employs TRBV7-9 and TRBJ1-5; D unresolved. Trimming removed 4 bases from V and 7 bases from J, with 14 bases in between. The CDR3 runs 14 residues. The germline gives CDR1 SEHNR, CDR2 FQNEAQ (reference sequence). CDR3: CASSSPWPGQPQHF. The CDR3 DNA reads as TGTGCCAGCAGCTCCCCCTGGCCGGGGCAGCCCCAGCATTTT.

This chain uses TRBV28 with TRBJ2-1; the D gene could be TRBD1 or TRBD2 (5 bases each). The CDR3 spans 17 residues. Trimming took off 8 bases at V and 6 bases at J, with 26 bases between the two ends. Germline values: CDR1 MDHEN, CDR2 SYDVKM. The CDR3 spells CASHGWGNRTVPNEQFF. The CDR3 DNA follows: TGTGCCAGCCATGGCTGGGGGAACAGGACGGTTCCCAATGAGCAGTTCTTC. The whole variable domain, filled in from reference TRBV28 and TRBJ2-1, reads DVKVTQSSRYLVKRTGEKVFLECVQDMDHENMFWYRQDPGLGLRLIYFSYDVKMKEKGDIPEGYSVSREKKERFSLILESASTNQTSMYLCASHGWGNRTVPNEQFFGPGTRLTVL.

The chain has TRBV24-1 and TRBJ2-2; TRBD2 agrees at 7 bases. The J segment lost 4 bases and the V segment lost 3 bases, leaving 7 bases of the junction unmatched. Germline CDR1 and CDR2: KGHDR and SFDVKD. CDR3 size: 16 residues. The CDR3 sequence is CATSDPGTTVTGELFF. CDR3 in DNA: TGTGCCACCAGTGATCCCGGGACTACAGTCACCGGGGAGCTGTTTTTT.